This T cell receptor beta chain stems from a study of T cells in localized non-small cell lung cancer. General study results and limits: Longer overall survival was seen with higher T cell density measured in blood. Because only a single region of the tumor was sequenced, heterogeneity remains possible. There were a median around 57 of the top 100 tumor clones appearing in adjacent lung. Among the tissues sampled, uninvolved adjacent lung had the highest T cell clonality, above tumor.

Note on this clone: Its cognate antigen is unknown.

Some clones are missing from TCRdb's copy, which holds only in-frame ones; the method was immunoSEQ multiplex PCR. The data hold roughly 84,000 clones, with 88% observed a single time. The ends were cut back, 0 bases at V and 2 bases at J, with 13 bases in the middle. This CDR3 comprises 16 residues. Germline-derived CDR1 and CDR2 are SGHRS and YFSETQ. The TCR comes from a woman between 35 and 70 years old with stage I squamous cell lung carcinoma. Specimen: peripheral blood, collected before any cancer treatment. The chain links TRBV5-1 to TRBJ2-3, with D uncertain. The CDR3 is CASSLAKDSDTDTQYF. CDR3 sequence (DNA): TGCGCCAGCAGCTTGGCCAAGGATTCAGACACAGATACGCAGTATTTT.